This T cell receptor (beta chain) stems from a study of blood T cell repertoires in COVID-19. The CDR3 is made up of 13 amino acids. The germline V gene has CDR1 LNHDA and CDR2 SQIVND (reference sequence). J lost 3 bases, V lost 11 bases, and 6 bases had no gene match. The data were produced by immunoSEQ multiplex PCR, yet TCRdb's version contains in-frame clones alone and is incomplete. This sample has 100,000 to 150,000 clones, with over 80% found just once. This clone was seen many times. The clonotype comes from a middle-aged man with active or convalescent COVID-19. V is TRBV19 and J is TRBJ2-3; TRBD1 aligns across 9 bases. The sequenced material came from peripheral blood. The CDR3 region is CAAGDRATDTQYF. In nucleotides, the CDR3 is TGTGCCGCAGGGGACAGGGCAACAGATACGCAGTATTTT. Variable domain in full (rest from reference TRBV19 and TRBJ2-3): DGGITQSPKYLFRKEGQNVTLSCEQNLNHDAMYWYRQDPGQGLRLIYYSQIVNDFQKGDIAEGYSVSREKKESFPLTVTSAQKNPTAFYLCAAGDRATDTQYFGPGTRLTVL.